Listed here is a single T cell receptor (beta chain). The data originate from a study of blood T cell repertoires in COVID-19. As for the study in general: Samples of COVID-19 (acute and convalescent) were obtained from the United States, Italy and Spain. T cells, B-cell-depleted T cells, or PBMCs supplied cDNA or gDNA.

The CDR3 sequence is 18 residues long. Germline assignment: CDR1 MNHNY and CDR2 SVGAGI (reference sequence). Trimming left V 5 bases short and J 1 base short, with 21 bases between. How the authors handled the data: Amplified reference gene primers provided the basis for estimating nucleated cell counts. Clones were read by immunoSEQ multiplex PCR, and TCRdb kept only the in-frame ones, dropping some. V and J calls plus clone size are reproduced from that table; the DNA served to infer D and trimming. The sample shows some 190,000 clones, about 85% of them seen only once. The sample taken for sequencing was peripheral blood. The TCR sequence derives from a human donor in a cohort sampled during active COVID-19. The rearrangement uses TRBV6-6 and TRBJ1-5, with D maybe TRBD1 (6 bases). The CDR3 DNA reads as TGTGCCAGCAGTCCTAGTCCCCTAACAGGGTTGAGCAATCAGCCCCAGCATTTT. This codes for CASSPSPLTGLSNQPQHF.